This T cell receptor beta chain is drawn from a study of PD-L1 blockade in urothelial cancer. Study information: Samples of blood were analyzed 3 weeks (second dose) and 6 weeks after treatment start.

Time point here: peripheral blood 6 weeks after treatment start. Patients each gave 1 to 8 samples, pretreatment and on-treatment. Per the germline V gene, CDR1 is SGHTS and CDR2 is YDEGEE. The V segment lost 7 bases and the J segment 1 base; nucleotides outside the gene matches: 5. The CDR3 loop spans 15 amino acids. Profiling relied on immunoSEQ multiplex PCR, and the TCRdb table lists in-frame clones only, not all of them. The profile shows 20,000 to 25,000 clones, 90% to 95% of them singletons. The sample was PBMCs, taken around atezolizumab (anti-PD-L1) treatment. This sequence joins TRBV5-8 and TRBJ2-2; 9 bases fit TRBD2. This receptor was obtained from a woman aged 55-70 years with urothelial cancer. CDR3 DNA: TGTGCCAGCCGCCAAGCGGGGGGGAACACCGGGGAGCTGTTTTTT. Translated: CASRQAGGNTGELFF.